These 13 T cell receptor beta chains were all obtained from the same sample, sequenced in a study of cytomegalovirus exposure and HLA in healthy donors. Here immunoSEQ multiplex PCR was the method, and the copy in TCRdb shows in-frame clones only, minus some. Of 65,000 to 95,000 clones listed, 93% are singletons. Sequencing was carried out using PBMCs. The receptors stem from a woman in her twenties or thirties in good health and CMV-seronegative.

The CDR3 nucleotides read TGTGCCAGCAGCTTAGGTTCCCGACAGGGTAACACTGAAGCTTTCTTT. Protein sequence: CASSLGSRQGNTEAFF. V gene TRBV7-6 combines with J gene TRBJ1-1; 7 positions match TRBD1. The CDR3 is 16 amino acids. With V trimmed by 1 base and J by 2 bases, 7 bases remained unmatched. Germline V lookup: CDR1 SGHVS, CDR2 FNYEAQ.

The CDR3 sequence is CSVDADFYGYTF. The CDR3 DNA follows: TGCAGCGTTGACGCGGATTTCTATGGCTACACCTTC. The V call is TRBV29-1, the J call TRBJ1-2; D gene ambiguous. From germline, CDR1 is SQVTM and CDR2 ANQGSEA. Trimming took off 3 bases at V and 4 bases at J, with 9 bases between the two ends. The CDR3 is 12 amino acids. Combining the CDR3 with reference TRBV29-1 and TRBJ1-2 gives the whole variable domain SAVISQKPSRDICQRGTSLTIQCQVDSQVTMMFWYRQQPGQSLTLIATANQGSEATYESGFVIDKFPISRPNLTFSTLTVSNMSPEDSSIYLCSVDADFYGYTFGSGTRLTVV.

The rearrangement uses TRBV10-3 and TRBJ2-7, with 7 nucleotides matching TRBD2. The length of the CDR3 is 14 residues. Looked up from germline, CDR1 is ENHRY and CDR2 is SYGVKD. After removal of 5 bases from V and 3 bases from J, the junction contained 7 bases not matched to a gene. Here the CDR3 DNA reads TGTGCCATCAGTTCCGGGACTAACCTCTACGAGCAGTACTTC. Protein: CAISSGTNLYEQYF.

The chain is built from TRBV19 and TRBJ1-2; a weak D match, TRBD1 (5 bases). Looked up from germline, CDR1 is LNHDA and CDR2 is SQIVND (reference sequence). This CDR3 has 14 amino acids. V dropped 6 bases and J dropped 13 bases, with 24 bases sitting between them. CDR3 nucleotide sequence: TGTGCCAGTAGCGGGGGGGACTCCCGGATACTAACCACCTTC. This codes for CASSGGDSRILTTF.

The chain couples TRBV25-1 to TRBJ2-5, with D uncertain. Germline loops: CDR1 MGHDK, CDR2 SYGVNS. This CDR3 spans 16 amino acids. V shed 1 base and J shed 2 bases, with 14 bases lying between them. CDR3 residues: CASSESSSDKQETQYF. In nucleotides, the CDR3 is TGTGCCAGCAGTGAATCTTCCTCCGACAAGCAAGAGACCCAGTACTTC.

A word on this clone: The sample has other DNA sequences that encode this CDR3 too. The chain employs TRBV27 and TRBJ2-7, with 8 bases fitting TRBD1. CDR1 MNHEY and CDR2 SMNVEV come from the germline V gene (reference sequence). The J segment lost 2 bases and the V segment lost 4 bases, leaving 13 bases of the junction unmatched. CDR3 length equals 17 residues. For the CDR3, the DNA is TGTGCCAGCAGTTCCCGCTTCCAGGGGGCCCTAACCTACGAGCAGTACTTC. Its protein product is CASSSRFQGALTYEQYF.

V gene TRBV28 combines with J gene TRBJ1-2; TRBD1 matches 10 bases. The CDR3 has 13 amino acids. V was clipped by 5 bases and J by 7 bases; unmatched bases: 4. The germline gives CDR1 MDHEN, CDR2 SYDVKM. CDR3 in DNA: TGTGCCAGCAGTCGGGACAGGGGATCTGGCTACACCTTC. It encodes CASSRDRGSGYTF.

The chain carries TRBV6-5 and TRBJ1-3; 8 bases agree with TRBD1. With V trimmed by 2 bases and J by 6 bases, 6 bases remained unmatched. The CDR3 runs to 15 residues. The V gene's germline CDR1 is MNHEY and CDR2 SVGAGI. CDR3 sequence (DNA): TGTGCCAGCAGTTACGACAGGGGAACTGTAAACACCATATATTTT. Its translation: CASSYDRGTVNTIYF.

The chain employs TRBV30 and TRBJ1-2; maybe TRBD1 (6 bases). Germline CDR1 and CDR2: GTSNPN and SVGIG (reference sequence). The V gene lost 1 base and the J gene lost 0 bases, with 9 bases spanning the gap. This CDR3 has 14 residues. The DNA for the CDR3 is TGTGCCTGGAGTGATGGACAGTCTAACTATGGCTACACCTTC. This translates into CAWSDGQSNYGYTF.

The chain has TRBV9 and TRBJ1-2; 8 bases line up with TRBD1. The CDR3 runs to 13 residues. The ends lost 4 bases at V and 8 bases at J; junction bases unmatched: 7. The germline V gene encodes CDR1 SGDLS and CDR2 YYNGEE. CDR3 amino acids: CASSRQGARGYTF. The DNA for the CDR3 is TGTGCCAGCAGCCGCCAGGGGGCCCGGGGCTACACCTTC.

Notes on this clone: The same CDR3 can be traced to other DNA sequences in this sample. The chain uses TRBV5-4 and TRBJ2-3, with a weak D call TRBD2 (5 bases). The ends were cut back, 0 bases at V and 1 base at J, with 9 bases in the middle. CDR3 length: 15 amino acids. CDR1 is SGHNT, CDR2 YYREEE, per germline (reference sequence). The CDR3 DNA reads TGTGCCAGCAGCTTGGACAGCGGACGCACAGATACGCAGTATTTT. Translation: CASSLDSGRTDTQYF. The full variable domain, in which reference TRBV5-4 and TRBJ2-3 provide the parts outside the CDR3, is ETGVTQSPTHLIKTRGQQVTLRCSSQSGHNTVSWYQQALGQGPQFIFQYYREEENGRGNFPPRFSGLQFPNYSSELNVNALELDDSALYLCASSLDSGRTDTQYFGPGTRLTVL.

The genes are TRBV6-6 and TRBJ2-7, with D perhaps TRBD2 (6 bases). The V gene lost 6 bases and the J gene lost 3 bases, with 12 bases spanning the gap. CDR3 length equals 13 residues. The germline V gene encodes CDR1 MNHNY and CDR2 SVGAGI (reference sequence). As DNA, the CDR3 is TGTGCCAGCAGCAAGACGGGAGACTACGAGCAGTACTTC. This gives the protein CASSKTGDYEQYF.

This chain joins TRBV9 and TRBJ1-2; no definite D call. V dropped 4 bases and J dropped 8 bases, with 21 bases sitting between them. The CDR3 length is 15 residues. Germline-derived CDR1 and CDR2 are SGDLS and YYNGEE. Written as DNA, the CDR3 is TGTGCCAGCAGCCCCGACCCCGGGCTAACGGGGGGCTACACCTTC. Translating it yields CASSPDPGLTGGYTF.